A single sample is the source of the 27 T cell receptor beta chains below, sequenced in a study of blood T cell dynamics during melanoma immunotherapy. TCRdb's copy holds only in-frame clones and misses some; the assay was immunoSEQ multiplex PCR. The data show about 12,000 clones, 88% seen once. The time point: week 3, after first cycle of checkpoint inhibitor. The material was blood, obtained from a patient treated with checkpoint blockade. These receptors all stem from a human donor with melanoma.

This clone occurred once. The chain employs TRBV7-2 and TRBJ2-3; 9 bases line up with TRBD2. The germline gives CDR1 SGHTA, CDR2 FQGNSA. The CDR3 is 16 residues long. The junction had 10 bases not matched to a gene; V was cut back by 5 bases and J by 4 bases. The CDR3 nucleotides read TGTGCCAGCAGCCCCTCCCGCGGGGGGGCCTCAGATACGCAGTATTTT. Translated, it gives CASSPSRGGASDTQYF.

The chain links TRBV9 to TRBJ2-1; TRBD2 might be the D (6 bases). With 3 bases removed from V and 2 bases from J, the gap between germline ends came to 9 bases. The CDR3 length is 14 residues. Germline values: CDR1 SGDLS, CDR2 YYNGEE. CDR3 amino acids: CASSAAGPYNEQFF. For the CDR3, the DNA is TGTGCCAGCAGCGCGGCGGGACCCTACAATGAGCAGTTCTTC.

This chain uses TRBV2 with TRBJ2-7; 8 bases agree with TRBD2. The CDR3 runs to 14 residues. Germline V gives CDR1 SNHLY, CDR2 FYNNEI. V trimming: 8 bases; J trimming: 2 bases; junction bases outside the gene matches: 8. The CDR3 reads CASPSGGGTYEQYF. The CDR3 DNA reads as TGTGCCAGCCCCAGCGGGGGAGGCACCTACGAGCAGTACTTC.

The chain employs TRBV2 and TRBJ1-2, with TRBD1 identical over 7 bases. The CDR3 is 15 residues long. Germline V lookup: CDR1 SNHLY, CDR2 FYNNEI. The trim removed 2 bases at V and 7 bases at J, leaving 10 bases unmatched. The CDR3 loop is CASSERRGLVGGYTF. For the CDR3, the DNA is TGTGCCAGCAGTGAAAGGAGGGGGCTGGTGGGTGGCTACACCTTC.

CDR3 sequence reads: CASSLRLADSTDTQYF. CDR3 sequence (DNA): TGTGCCAGCAGCCTGCGACTAGCGGATAGCACAGATACGCAGTATTTT. This rearrangement joins TRBV5-4 to TRBJ2-3, with TRBD2 matching 9 bases. Germline CDR1 SGHNT, CDR2 YYREEE (reference sequence). The CDR3 has 16 amino acids. V gave up 4 bases and J gave up 0 bases; unmatched junction bases: 6.

The CDR3 region is CASSFGRGLSYEQYF. The CDR3 DNA follows: TGTGCCAGCAGTTTCGGCAGGGGGCTCTCCTACGAGCAGTACTTC. This chain links TRBV6-5 with TRBJ2-5; 8 bases agree with TRBD1. The J call may not be correct, given that the DNA end is closer to TRBJ2-7. This CDR3 is built from 15 residues. Germline lookup yields CDR1 MNHEY and CDR2 SVGAGI.

This clone appeared once. The J gene is TRBJ1-2, the V gene TRBV7-8; perhaps TRBD1 as D (5 bases). Germline CDR1 is SGHVS and CDR2 is FQNEAQ. Trimming left V 5 bases short and J 4 bases short, with 11 bases between. This CDR3 is built from 13 residues. The chain's CDR3 is CASSPIGGYGYTF. The CDR3 DNA is TGTGCCAGCAGCCCTATCGGGGGCTATGGCTACACCTTC.

The gene calls are TRBV18 and TRBJ1-1; a weak D match, TRBD1 (6 bases). The CDR3 runs to 18 residues. The V gene lost 3 bases and the J gene lost 0 bases, with 20 bases spanning the gap. CDR1 and CDR2 from the germline V gene are KGHSH and LQKENI. The DNA of the CDR3 is TGTGCCAGCTCACCGGTACAGGGAAGCTTATCCATGAACACTGAAGCTTTCTTT. Its protein is CASSPVQGSLSMNTEAFF.

The chain is built from TRBV27 and TRBJ2-3, with 8 bases matching TRBD2. There are 15 residues in the CDR3. CDR1 and CDR2 from the germline V gene are MNHEY and SMNVEV (reference sequence). Trimming took 4 bases from V and 2 from J; bases not matched to a gene: 5. The chain's CDR3 is CASSWGSGTTDTQYF. The CDR3 DNA is TGTGCCAGCAGTTGGGGTAGCGGGACCACAGATACGCAGTATTTT.

This chain connects TRBV6-1 to TRBJ2-2; 11 bases map to TRBD2. The CDR3 sequence is 15 residues long. The V segment lost 6 bases and the J segment 8 bases; nucleotides outside the gene matches: 8. Germline V gene data show CDR1 as MNHNS and CDR2 as SASEGT. The CDR3 region has the DNA TGTGCCAGCAGAGGGACTAGCGGAGGGATAGGGGAGCTGTTTTTT. It translates to CASRGTSGGIGELFF.

The chain carries TRBV6-1 and TRBJ2-3; 7 bases map to TRBD1. J was trimmed by 5 bases and V by 6 bases; bases with no gene match: 11. Germline CDR1 MNHNS, CDR2 SASEGT. The CDR3 is made up of 15 amino acids. The chain's CDR3 is CASRLGQGVVDTQYF. The CDR3 DNA reads as TGTGCCAGCAGATTAGGGCAGGGGGTGGTAGATACGCAGTATTTT.

The chain has TRBV15 and TRBJ2-1, with D perhaps matching TRBD2 (6 bases). The V gene's germline CDR1 is LNHNV and CDR2 YYDKDF (reference sequence). The ends were cut back, 0 bases at V and 4 bases at J, with 10 bases in the middle. CDR3 length: 15 residues. The CDR3, as DNA: TGTGCCACCAGCAGAGATCTAGCGAATTACAATGAGCAGTTCTTC. Protein product: CATSRDLANYNEQFF.

The chain combines TRBV15 with TRBJ1-2, with D maybe TRBD1 (5 bases). The CDR3 has 14 amino acids. Germline CDR1 LNHNV, CDR2 YYDKDF (reference sequence). Trimming shortened V by 2 bases and J by 4 bases, and 11 bases separated the two germline ends. The CDR3 here is CATSRPGAGYGYTF. The CDR3, as DNA: TGTGCCACCAGCAGACCCGGGGCCGGCTATGGCTACACCTTC.

The chain couples TRBV7-3 to TRBJ2-1; 7 nucleotides align to TRBD2. CDR1 is SGHTA and CDR2 is FQGTGA in the germline V gene. There are 15 residues in the CDR3. J was trimmed by 4 bases and V by 2 bases; bases with no gene match: 5. CDR3 coding DNA: TGTGCCAGCAGCTTACAGGCTAGCGGATACAATGAGCAGTTCTTC. Translating it yields CASSLQASGYNEQFF.

This chain uses TRBV4-2 with TRBJ2-1; 7 positions match TRBD1. This CDR3 is built from 15 residues. Germline values: CDR1 LGHNA, CDR2 YNFKEQ. J lost 7 bases, V lost 2 bases, and 8 bases had no gene match. This CDR3 is CASSQPGQFNNEQFF. CDR3 nucleotides: TGTGCCAGCAGCCAACCGGGACAGTTTAATAATGAGCAGTTCTTC.

J is TRBJ2-1 and V is TRBV4-2; a weak D match, TRBD2 (5 bases). The V gene lost 0 bases and the J gene lost 5 bases, with 11 bases spanning the gap. Germline V lookup: CDR1 LGHNA, CDR2 YNFKEQ. The CDR3 is 15 residues long. CDR3 amino acids: CASSQDPAGHNEQFF. The CDR3 DNA follows: TGTGCCAGCAGCCAAGATCCGGCGGGTCACAATGAGCAGTTCTTC.

The chain links TRBV7-3 to TRBJ2-7; 8 nucleotides align to TRBD1. Germline V CDR1 and CDR2: SGHTA, FQGTGA. Trimming at V came to 5 bases and at J to 7 bases, leaving 10 bases not matched to a gene. The CDR3 is 14 residues long. The CDR3 bases are TGTGCCAGCAGCCCAATGCAGGGGGCAAGAGAGCAGTACTTC. This codes for CASSPMQGAREQYF.

The J gene is TRBJ2-7, the V gene TRBV7-3, with TRBD2 identical over 8 bases. Germline CDR1 SGHTA, CDR2 FQGTGA. After removal of 5 bases from V and 1 base from J, the junction contained 7 bases not matched to a gene. This CDR3 spans 15 amino acids. The DNA of the CDR3 is TGTGCCAGCAGCCCCGCGGGAGGAGGGTCCTACGAGCAGTACTTC. This sequence encodes CASSPAGGGSYEQYF.

The chain joins TRBV4-1 to TRBJ2-7; TRBD1 might be the D (6 bases). The CDR3 length is 15 residues. Trimming took off 4 bases at V and 4 bases at J, with 17 bases between the two ends. In germline, CDR1 is MGHRA, CDR2 YSYEKL. CDR3 region: CASSPQGTGQYEQYF. The CDR3 DNA reads TGCGCCAGCAGCCCCCAGGGTACAGGGCAGTACGAGCAGTACTTC.

The chain has TRBV30 and TRBJ1-6; TRBD1 is a possible D gene (6 bases). The V end lost 2 bases, the J end lost 5 bases, and 7 bases lay between the germline ends. This CDR3 spans 13 amino acids. Germline values: CDR1 GTSNPN, CDR2 SVGIG (reference sequence). CDR3 sequence: CAWSRDNNSPLHF. CDR3 DNA: TGTGCCTGGAGTAGGGACAATAATTCACCCCTCCACTTT.

J is TRBJ2-3 and V is TRBV7-9; either TRBD1 or TRBD2 may fit D (5 bases each). The germline V gene encodes CDR1 SEHNR and CDR2 FQNEAQ (reference sequence). CDR3 length equals 15 residues. Between the trimmed V and J ends, which lost 0 bases and 8 bases, there was a span of 15 bases. The DNA for the CDR3 is TGTGCCAGCAGCTTAGCCGGGGCCCAAGGAGGTACGCAGTATTTT. The encoded protein is CASSLAGAQGGTQYF.

The V and J genes are TRBV4-1 and TRBJ2-5; 7 nucleotides line up with TRBD2. This CDR3 spans 14 amino acids. The germline gives CDR1 MGHRA, CDR2 YSYEKL. V dropped 4 bases and J dropped 5; count of bases not matched to a gene: 7. The CDR3 here is CASSRRGGEETQYF. The CDR3 bases are TGCGCCAGCAGCCGGCGCGGGGGAGAGGAGACCCAGTACTTC.

The chain uses TRBV19 and TRBJ2-2, with 12 bases that match TRBD2. V shed 7 bases and J 6 bases; nucleotides not matched to a gene: 6. The CDR3 length is 15 residues. Germline lookup yields CDR1 LNHDA and CDR2 SQIVND (reference sequence). The CDR3 sequence: CASTRGLAGPGELFF. The CDR3 coding sequence is TGTGCCAGTACTCGAGGACTAGCGGGACCCGGGGAGCTGTTTTTT.

This chain uses TRBV4-2 with TRBJ2-5; D unclear. Germline assignment: CDR1 LGHNA and CDR2 YNFKEQ. The CDR3 runs 14 residues. V was pared by 3 bases and J by 5 bases, with 13 bases between. The CDR3 nucleotides are TGTGCCAGCAGCCATGCGTCTCGGACGGAGACCCAGTACTTC. This codes for CASSHASRTETQYF.

This chain connects TRBV7-2 to TRBJ1-1, with a weak D call TRBD1 (5 bases). The V end was cut by 0 bases, the J end by 7 bases, with 12 bases between. Germline lookup yields CDR1 SGHTA and CDR2 FQGNSA. The CDR3 extends over 14 amino acids. CDR3 nucleotides: TGTGCCAGCAGCTTAGCGCTCCAGGGTGGTGAAGCTTTCTTT. Amino acid sequence: CASSLALQGGEAFF. Together with reference TRBV7-2 and TRBJ1-1, the CDR3 gives the full variable domain: GAGVSQSPSNKVTEKGKDVELRCDPISGHTALYWYRQSLGQGLEFLIYFQGNSAPDKSGLPSDRFSAERTGGSVSTLTIQRTQQEDSAVYLCASSLALQGGEAFFGQGTRLTVV.

The CDR3 sequence: CASSSQGARVNEKLFF. The CDR3 DNA sequence: TGTGCCAGCAGTTCTCAGGGGGCGCGGGTTAATGAAAAACTGTTTTTT. J is TRBJ1-4 and V is TRBV27; 8 nucleotides line up with TRBD1. This CDR3 contains 16 residues. Germline CDR1 reads MNHEY; CDR2 reads SMNVEV (reference sequence). The trim removed 4 bases at V and 4 bases at J, leaving 8 bases unmatched.

J is TRBJ2-7 and V is TRBV6-1; D remains unclear. Trimming took off 1 base at V and 3 bases at J, with 7 bases between the two ends. This CDR3 is built from 13 residues. Germline CDR1 is MNHNS and CDR2 is SASEGT. CDR3 region: CASSEGWGYEQYF. CDR3 DNA sequence: TGTGCCAGCAGTGAAGGATGGGGCTACGAGCAGTACTTC.